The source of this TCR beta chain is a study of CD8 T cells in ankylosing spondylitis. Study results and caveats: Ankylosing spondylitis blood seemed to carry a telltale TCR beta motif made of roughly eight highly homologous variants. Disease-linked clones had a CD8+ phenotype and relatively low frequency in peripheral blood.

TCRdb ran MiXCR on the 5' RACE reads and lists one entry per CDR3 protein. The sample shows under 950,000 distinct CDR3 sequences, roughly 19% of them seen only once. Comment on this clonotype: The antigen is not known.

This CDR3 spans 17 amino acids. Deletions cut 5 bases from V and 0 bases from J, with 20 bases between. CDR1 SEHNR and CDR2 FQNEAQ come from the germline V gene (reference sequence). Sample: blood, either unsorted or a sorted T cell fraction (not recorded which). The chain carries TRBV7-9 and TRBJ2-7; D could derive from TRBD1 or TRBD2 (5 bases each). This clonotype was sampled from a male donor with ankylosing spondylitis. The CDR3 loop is CASSRTGATLGSYEQYF. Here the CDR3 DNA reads TGTGCCAGCAGCAGGACCGGGGCTACTCTAGGCTCCTACGAGCAGTACTTC.